The entry below describes one TCR beta chain. Antigen specificity is unknown. This specimen comes from a study of cytomegalovirus exposure and HLA in healthy donors. Study results and limitations: The likely origin of a cluster of highly shared sequence variants was a sequencing artifact.

The PCR was carried out with 60 Vbeta primers and 13 Jbeta primers. TCRdb keeps only in-frame clones here, not all; method: immunoSEQ multiplex PCR. The data hold roughly 74,000 clones, with over 70% observed a single time. The sample comprised PBMCs. The clonotype was recovered from a man aged 35 to 55 in good health and CMV-seronegative.

CDR3 sequence: CASSRQPSGYTF. CDR3 bases: TGTGCCAGCAGTCGACAACCATCTGGCTACACCTTC. The chain uses TRBV28 and TRBJ1-2; unclear D gene. Germline-derived CDR1 and CDR2 are MDHEN and SYDVKM. The V gene lost 5 bases and the J gene lost 7 bases, with 11 bases spanning the gap. This CDR3 has 12 residues.